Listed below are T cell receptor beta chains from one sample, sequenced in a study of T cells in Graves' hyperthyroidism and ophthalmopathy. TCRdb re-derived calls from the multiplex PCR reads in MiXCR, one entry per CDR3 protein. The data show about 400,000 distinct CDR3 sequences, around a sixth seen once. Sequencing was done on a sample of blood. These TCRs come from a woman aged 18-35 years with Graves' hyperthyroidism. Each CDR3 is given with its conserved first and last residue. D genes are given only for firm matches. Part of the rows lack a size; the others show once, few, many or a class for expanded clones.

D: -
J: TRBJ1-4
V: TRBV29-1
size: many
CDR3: CSVSGLATNEKLFF
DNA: TGCAGCGTTTCCGGGCTGGCAACTAATGAAAAACTGTTTTTT

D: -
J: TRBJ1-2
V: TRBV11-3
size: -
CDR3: CASSFGGSTYGYTF
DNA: TGTGCCAGCAGCTTCGGGGGGTCTACCTATGGCTACACCTTC

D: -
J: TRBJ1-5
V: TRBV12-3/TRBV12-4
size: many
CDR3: CASSQNSNQPQHF
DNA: TGTGCCAGCAGTCAGAATAGCAATCAGCCCCAGCATTTT

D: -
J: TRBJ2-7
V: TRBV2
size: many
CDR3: CASSVGRNYEQYF
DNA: TGTGCCAGCAGTGTAGGCCGAAACTACGAGCAGTACTTC

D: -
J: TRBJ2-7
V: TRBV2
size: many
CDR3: CASTPGRSYEQYF
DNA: TGTGCCAGCACCCCGGGACGGAGCTACGAGCAGTACTTC

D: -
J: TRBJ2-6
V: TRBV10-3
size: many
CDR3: CAIAREDGANVLTF
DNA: TGTGCCATCGCCAGGGAGGATGGGGCCAACGTCCTGACTTTC

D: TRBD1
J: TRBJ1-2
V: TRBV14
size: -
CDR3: CASSMWDSDYGHTF
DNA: TGTGCCAGCAGCATGTGGGACAGTGATTATGGCCACACCTTC

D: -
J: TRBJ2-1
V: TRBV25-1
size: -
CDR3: CASSEYAASRSAGEQFF
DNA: TGTGCCAGCAGTGAATATGCAGCATCCAGATCGGCGGGTGAGCAGTTCTTC

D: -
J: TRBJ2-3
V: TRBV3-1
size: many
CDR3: CASSQDGDDTDTQYF
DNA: TGTGCCAGCAGCCAAGACGGGGATGACACAGATACGCAGTATTTT

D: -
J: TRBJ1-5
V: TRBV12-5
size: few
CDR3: CASGLLSEGNQPQHF
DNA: TGTGCTAGTGGTTTGCTCTCGGAGGGTAATCAGCCCCAGCATTTT

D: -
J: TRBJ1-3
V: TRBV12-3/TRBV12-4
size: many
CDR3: CASLKDSGNTIYF
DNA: TGTGCCAGTCTTAAGGACTCTGGAAACACCATATATTTT

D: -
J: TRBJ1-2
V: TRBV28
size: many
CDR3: CASIPNGSGNGPSGYTF
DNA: TGTGCCAGCATCCCTAACGGTTCAGGGAACGGCCCCTCCGGCTACACCTTC

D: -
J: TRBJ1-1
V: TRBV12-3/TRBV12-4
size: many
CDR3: CASSPHTPPNTEAFF
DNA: TGTGCCAGCAGTCCCCACACCCCCCCGAACACTGAAGCTTTCTTT

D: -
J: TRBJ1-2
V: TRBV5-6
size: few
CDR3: CASSFRPFKGYTF
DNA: TGTGCCAGCAGCTTTAGACCATTCAAGGGCTACACCTTC

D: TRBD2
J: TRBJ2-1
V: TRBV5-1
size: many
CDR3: CASSLQTPGGLDNEQFF
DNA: TGCGCCAGCAGCCTCCAAACGCCGGGGGGGCTCGACAATGAGCAGTTCTTC

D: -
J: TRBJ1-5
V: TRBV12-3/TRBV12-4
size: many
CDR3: CASSFTGTGNQPQHF
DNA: TGTGCCAGCAGTTTCACGGGGACCGGCAATCAGCCCCAGCATTTT

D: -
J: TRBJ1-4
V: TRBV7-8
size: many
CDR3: CASSLGDKLFF
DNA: TGTGCCAGCAGCTTAGGGGACAAACTGTTTTTT

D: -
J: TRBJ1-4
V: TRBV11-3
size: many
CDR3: CASSLGVRGKLFF
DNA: TGTGCCAGCAGCTTAGGAGTACGGGGAAAACTGTTTTTT